Presented here are 25 T cell receptor beta chains from one specimen sequenced in a study of shared clonotypes between healthy human individuals. The repertoire was sequenced with immunoSEQ multiplex PCR; TCRdb's copy has only in-frame clones and lacks some. The sample includes approximately 2,300,000 clones, under 95% of them seen just once. What was sequenced was naive CD4+ T cells from PBMCs. Subset given: CD45RA+ positively selected. These receptor sequences come from a man in his late teens or twenties in good health. Some clones in this sample may be carry-over from other donors' samples.

The chain recombines TRBV30 with TRBJ2-1; 10 bases fit TRBD2. V was pared by 3 bases and J by 8 bases, with 4 bases of the junction left unmatched. Germline V lookup: CDR1 GTSNPN, CDR2 SVGIG (reference sequence). This CDR3 contains 13 residues. CDR3 protein: CAWSSGRAYEQFF. CDR3 DNA sequence: TGTGCCTGGAGCAGCGGGAGGGCCTATGAGCAGTTCTTC.

This clone was seen a few times. The genes are TRBV18 and TRBJ1-2; no definite D call. Per germline, CDR1 KGHSH and CDR2 LQKENI. V was trimmed by 0 bases and J by 5 bases, leaving 13 bases between them. This CDR3 is built from 15 residues. CDR3 DNA: TGTGCCAGCTCACCACCGGGATTAACGGCATATGGCTACACCTTC. It translates to CASSPPGLTAYGYTF.

The rearrangement uses TRBV4-1 and TRBJ2-5, with a tentative D call TRBD1 (6 bases). Trimming shortened V by 8 bases and J by 2 bases, and 18 bases separated the two germline ends. The CDR3 is 15 amino acids. CDR1 MGHRA and CDR2 YSYEKL come from the germline V gene. In nucleotides, the CDR3 is TGCGCCAGCGGTCCCAGGGGTAATCGGCAAGAGACCCAGTACTTC. This translates into CASGPRGNRQETQYF.

This chain connects TRBV5-4 to TRBJ1-1; TRBD1 aligns across 9 bases. The germline V gene has CDR1 SGHNT and CDR2 YYREEE (reference sequence). Trimming took 4 bases from V and 4 from J; bases not matched to a gene: 8. The CDR3 spans 15 residues. CDR3 sequence (DNA): TGTGCCAGCAGCGAAAAACAGGGGGCTGCCACTGAAGCTTTCTTT. This gives the protein CASSEKQGAATEAFF.

With respect to this clone: Other DNA variants within this sample encode the same CDR3. The chain joins TRBV5-4 to TRBJ2-1; D is perhaps TRBD2 (6 bases). V was shortened by 1 base and J by 0 bases, with 8 bases between the two germline ends. The germline V gene encodes CDR1 SGHNT and CDR2 YYREEE (reference sequence). CDR3 length: 15 amino acids. CDR3 loop: CASSLLGGSYNEQFF. In DNA form, the CDR3 reads TGTGCCAGCAGCTTGTTGGGGGGCTCCTACAATGAGCAGTTCTTC.

In its sample, this clone was seen a few times. The rearrangement uses TRBV7-3 and TRBJ2-2; perhaps D is TRBD1 or TRBD2 (5 bases each). The CDR3 is 15 residues long. V was pared by 7 bases and J by 0 bases, with 12 bases between. Germline-derived CDR1 and CDR2 are SGHTA and FQGTGA. The DNA for the CDR3 is TGTGCCAGCACCACTGGGGGAGCGAACACCGGGGAGCTGTTTTTT. It specifies CASTTGGANTGELFF.

The rearrangement uses TRBV6-5 and TRBJ1-5; 8 nucleotides match TRBD1. This CDR3 comprises 14 residues. Per germline, CDR1 MNHEY and CDR2 SVGAGI. After removal of 4 bases from V and 9 bases from J, the junction contained 8 bases not matched to a gene. DNA of the CDR3: TGTGCCAGCAGTTGGTCAGGGGGCCGTGGGCCCCAGCATTTT. It yields the protein CASSWSGGRGPQHF.

This CDR3 is CASSGGPGNTIYF. The CDR3 DNA follows: TGTGCCAGCAGCGGGGGGCCTGGAAACACCATATATTTT. The rearrangement uses TRBV6-5 and TRBJ1-3; D is possibly TRBD1 (6 bases). CDR3 length: 13 residues. V dropped 6 bases and J dropped 2 bases, with 8 bases sitting between them. CDR1 MNHEY and CDR2 SVGAGI come from the germline V gene.

The chain recombines TRBV28 with TRBJ2-7; D is perhaps TRBD1 or TRBD2 (5 bases each). Germline V gene data show CDR1 as MDHEN and CDR2 as SYDVKM. V shed 7 bases and J shed 2 bases, with 12 bases lying between them. This CDR3 is built from 13 residues. CDR3 protein: CASKSGPAYEQYF. The CDR3 DNA reads TGTGCCAGCAAGTCGGGGCCAGCCTACGAGCAGTACTTC.

The chain couples TRBV9 to TRBJ2-1; D may be TRBD1 (5 bases). The CDR3 has 17 amino acids. V lost 1 base and J lost 0, with 14 bases in between. CDR1 and CDR2 from the germline V gene are SGDLS and YYNGEE. CDR3 in DNA: TGTGCCAGCAGCGTATCCCCGGACATAACCTCCTACAATGAGCAGTTCTTC. Translated: CASSVSPDITSYNEQFF.

This clone was seen a handful of times. V gene TRBV30 combines with J gene TRBJ1-1; possible D gene TRBD1, 6 bases. Germline loops: CDR1 GTSNPN, CDR2 SVGIG (reference sequence). V was pared by 2 bases and J by 11 bases, with 15 bases between. This CDR3 contains 12 residues. CDR3 region: CAWSLDGQGAFF. The DNA for the CDR3 is TGTGCCTGGAGTTTAGACGGTCAGGGGGCTTTCTTT.

The gene calls are TRBV15 and TRBJ1-4, with D unresolved. The CDR3 spans 15 residues. Looked up from germline, CDR1 is LNHNV and CDR2 is YYDKDF (reference sequence). The V end was cut by 0 bases, the J end by 5 bases, with 10 bases between. CDR3 region: CATSRDPSGNEKLFF. The CDR3 nucleotides are TGTGCCACCAGCAGAGATCCCAGTGGGAATGAAAAACTGTTTTTT.

The chain uses TRBV5-4 and TRBJ1-1; D is possibly TRBD1 (6 bases). The germline CDR1 and CDR2 sequences are SGHNT and YYREEE (reference sequence). Between the trimmed V and J ends, which lost 1 base and 4 bases, there was a span of 20 bases. The CDR3 contains 17 residues. CDR3 loop: CASSLTIGGGIPTEAFF. DNA of the CDR3: TGTGCCAGCAGCTTGACGATCGGGGGCGGTATTCCCACTGAAGCTTTCTTT.

The rearrangement joins TRBV6-1 to TRBJ2-7, with 7 positions matching TRBD1. This CDR3 is built from 16 residues. Germline assignment: CDR1 MNHNS and CDR2 SASEGT. V gave up 1 base and J gave up 2 bases; unmatched junction bases: 8. Written as DNA, the CDR3 is TGTGCCAGCAGTGAAGGTTTAGGGACAGCTACCTACGAGCAGTACTTC. This sequence encodes CASSEGLGTATYEQYF.

The rearrangement links TRBV27 to TRBJ2-5, with no clear D. The CDR3 has 16 amino acids. Germline V gene lookup returns CDR1 MNHEY and CDR2 SMNVEV (reference sequence). Trimming stripped 6 bases from V and 0 bases from J, with 17 bases between. CDR3 coding DNA: TGTGCCAGCAGCCTTGCAGGCGGCGCGTACCAAGAGACCCAGTACTTC. Amino acid sequence: CASSLAGGAYQETQYF.

The V and J genes are TRBV5-1 and TRBJ2-2; no reliable D call. Trimming took off 0 bases at V and 5 bases at J, with 11 bases between the two ends. CDR3 length: 15 amino acids. Looked up from germline, CDR1 is SGHRS and CDR2 is YFSETQ. The DNA for the CDR3 is TGCGCCAGCAGCTTGGAAGGGTCCGAAACCGGGGAGCTGTTTTTT. Protein sequence: CASSLEGSETGELFF.

This chain connects TRBV6-6 to TRBJ2-2; 8 bases line up with TRBD2. V shed 2 bases, J shed 3 bases, and the junction held 2 bases outside the gene matches. The CDR3 runs to 15 residues. Germline CDR1 and CDR2: MNHNY and SVGAGI (reference sequence). CDR3 DNA: TGTGCCAGCAGTTACAGCGGGAGTGACACCGGGGAGCTGTTTTTT. Its protein product is CASSYSGSDTGELFF.

The chain uses TRBV2 and TRBJ1-1; D is uncertain. The CDR3 is made up of 13 amino acids. CDR1 SNHLY and CDR2 FYNNEI come from the germline V gene. Trimming took off 1 base at V and 2 bases at J, with 5 bases between the two ends. The DNA for the CDR3 is TGTGCCAGCAGTGAAGACTTCAACACTGAAGCTTTCTTT. Its translation: CASSEDFNTEAFF.

The chain has TRBV4-1 and TRBJ2-1; TRBD2 aligns across 10 bases. The CDR3 runs 16 residues. CDR1 and CDR2 (germline): MGHRA, YSYEKL. After removal of 1 base from V and 6 bases from J, the junction contained 6 bases not matched to a gene. CDR3: CASSQAGAGGSNEQFF. In DNA, the CDR3 is TGCGCCAGCAGCCAAGCTGGAGCGGGGGGGTCCAATGAGCAGTTCTTC.

The rearrangement links TRBV2 to TRBJ2-7, with TRBD1 matching over 7 bases. Germline V lookup: CDR1 SNHLY, CDR2 FYNNEI. The J segment lost 5 bases and the V segment lost 1 base, leaving 2 bases of the junction unmatched. The CDR3 covers 13 residues. CDR3 nucleotides: TGTGCCAGCAGTGAAGACAGGGGACACGAGCAGTACTTC. As protein: CASSEDRGHEQYF.

The gene calls are TRBV7-9 and TRBJ1-3, with D unclear. Germline V gene lookup returns CDR1 SEHNR and CDR2 FQNEAQ (reference sequence). The germline V and J ends were trimmed by 4 bases and 4 bases, with 11 bases remaining between them. The CDR3 is 14 amino acids. The chain's CDR3 is CASSWIAGGNTIYF. In DNA, the CDR3 is TGTGCCAGCAGCTGGATCGCGGGGGGAAACACCATATATTTT. The full variable domain, rest sourced from reference TRBV7-9 and TRBJ1-3, is DTGVSQNPRHKITKRGQNVTFRCDPISEHNRLYWYRQTLGQGPEFLTYFQNEAQLEKSRLLSDRFSAERPKGSFSTLEIQRTEQGDSAMYLCASSWIAGGNTIYFGEGSWLTVV.

A word on this clone: The same CDR3 can be traced to other DNA sequences in this sample. This chain connects TRBV5-1 to TRBJ2-5; TRBD1 might be the D (5 bases). CDR3 size: 14 residues. From germline, CDR1 is SGHRS and CDR2 YFSETQ. Trimming left V 2 bases short and J 5 bases short, with 13 bases between. CDR3 coding DNA: TGCGCCAGCAGCTTCCAGGGCGCGGAGGAGACCCAGTACTTC. Residues: CASSFQGAEETQYF.

The chain uses TRBV7-8 and TRBJ2-5; D is unclear. CDR3 length: 13 amino acids. Trimming pared 2 bases from V and 5 bases from J, leaving 9 bases between. Per germline, CDR1 SGHVS and CDR2 FQNEAQ. The CDR3 sequence: CASSLIVPETQYF. CDR3 in DNA: TGTGCCAGCAGCTTAATAGTTCCGGAGACCCAGTACTTC.

This clone was picked up one time. V is TRBV28 and J is TRBJ1-5; D uncertain. Germline CDR1 is MDHEN and CDR2 is SYDVKM. Trimming removed 3 bases from V and 7 bases from J, with 31 bases in between. The CDR3 runs 20 residues. CDR3 coding DNA: TGTGCCAGCAGTTTTTCTTACTTGGGGAGACTCAAGGTCGGAGGGCAGCCCCAGCATTTT. As protein: CASSFSYLGRLKVGGQPQHF.

The chain employs TRBV28 and TRBJ1-6; no reliable D call. Germline V gene sequence: CDR1 MDHEN, CDR2 SYDVKM. V was clipped by 4 bases and J by 5 bases, with 12 bases between them. The CDR3 extends over 15 amino acids. The CDR3 loop is CASSWTAHDNSPLHF. For the CDR3, the DNA is TGTGCCAGCAGTTGGACGGCACATGATAATTCACCCCTCCACTTT.